Listed here are 27 T cell receptor beta chains from one sample, sequenced in a study of T cell changes during pregnancy in multiple sclerosis. Method: immunoSEQ multiplex PCR; TCRdb's copy keeps in-frame clones and lacks some. Of approximately 90,000 clones detected, roughly 91% appear once; the ten largest clones hold approximately 1.7%. This sample comprised peripheral blood, obtained after pregnancy. The origin of the receptors is a female donor in good health, enrolled as a control in a pregnancy study.

This chain uses TRBV9 with TRBJ2-1; D gene unclear. Between the trimmed V and J ends, which lost 0 bases and 6 bases, there was a span of 7 bases. CDR1 is SGDLS and CDR2 is YYNGEE in the germline V gene. This CDR3 spans 13 amino acids. This chain's CDR3 is CASSVVPGNEQFF. The CDR3 DNA is TGTGCCAGCAGCGTAGTTCCGGGCAATGAGCAGTTCTTC.

The chain is built from TRBV28 and TRBJ1-2; the D is unclear. The V end was cut by 7 bases, the J end by 7 bases, with 10 bases between. Per the germline V gene, CDR1 is MDHEN and CDR2 is SYDVKM. This CDR3 region has 11 residues. This CDR3 is CASIAQFGYTF. The CDR3 nucleotides are TGTGCCAGCATAGCGCAGTTTGGCTACACCTTC.

This clone was counted a single time. The chain combines TRBV11-2 with TRBJ2-7; 13 nucleotides align to TRBD2. CDR3 length equals 14 residues. V dropped 2 bases and J dropped 6; count of bases not matched to a gene: 1. Germline-derived CDR1 and CDR2 are SGHAT and FQNNGV. The CDR3 here is CASSLTSGGAEQYF. CDR3 bases: TGTGCCAGCAGCTTAACTAGCGGGGGGGCCGAGCAGTACTTC.

To note about this clone: Other DNA sequences in this specimen translate into the identical CDR3. V gene TRBV7-2 combines with J gene TRBJ2-1, with 8 bases that match TRBD2. Germline trimming cut 5 bases from V and 4 bases from J; bases unmatched to any gene: 10. The germline CDR1 and CDR2 sequences are SGHTA and FQGNSA. The CDR3 contains 16 residues. CDR3 sequence reads: CASSLRAGGLYNEQFF. Here the CDR3 DNA reads TGTGCCAGCAGCCTGAGGGCGGGGGGCCTTTACAATGAGCAGTTCTTC.

The J gene is TRBJ2-7, the V gene TRBV6-6, with D perhaps TRBD1 (6 bases). V was cut by 2 bases and J by 0 bases, with 14 bases left in between. CDR1 is MNHNY and CDR2 is SVGAGI in the germline V gene (reference sequence). This CDR3 is 16 amino acids long. DNA for the CDR3: TGTGCCAGCAGTTACACACGGGACAAGAGCTCCTACGAGCAGTACTTC. Translating gives CASSYTRDKSSYEQYF.

The V gene is TRBV4-1, the J gene TRBJ1-2; 8 bases are a match to TRBD1. The trim removed 0 bases at V and 5 bases at J, leaving 2 bases unmatched. The CDR3 loop spans 14 amino acids. CDR1 is MGHRA, CDR2 YSYEKL, per germline. The CDR3 region is CASSQEQGDYGYTF. As DNA, the CDR3 is TGCGCCAGCAGCCAAGAACAGGGGGATTATGGCTACACCTTC.

This clone occurred a few times. The V gene is TRBV28, the J gene TRBJ2-7, with 7 nucleotides matching TRBD1. CDR1 and CDR2 (germline): MDHEN, SYDVKM. This CDR3 spans 15 amino acids. Unmatched junction bases numbered 10, after V lost 5 bases and J lost 3 bases. This chain's CDR3 is CASSPDDRAYYEQYF. CDR3 nucleotides: TGTGCCAGCAGTCCAGACGACAGGGCTTACTACGAGCAGTACTTC.

The genes are TRBV7-2 and TRBJ1-3, with a possible D match to TRBD1 (5 bases). The germline V and J ends were trimmed by 8 bases and 3 bases, with 11 bases remaining between them. The CDR3 extends over 13 amino acids. Germline V lookup: CDR1 SGHTA, CDR2 FQGNSA. This CDR3 is CASRRGSGNTIYF. CDR3 DNA: TGTGCCAGCCGTAGGGGAAGTGGAAACACCATATATTTT.

The DNA of the CDR3 is TGTGCCAGCAGTGAAAATGGCGGGGGGGCGACAGATACGCAGTATTTT. Its protein is CASSENGGGATDTQYF. V usage is TRBV6-1 and J usage is TRBJ2-3, with 9 bases fitting TRBD2. Germline-derived CDR1 and CDR2 are MNHNS and SASEGT. The CDR3 is 16 residues long. V was pared by 2 bases and J by 3 bases, with 6 bases of the junction left unmatched.

The chain combines TRBV6-5 with TRBJ1-1, with 7 bases fitting TRBD1. CDR1 MNHEY and CDR2 SVGAGI come from the germline V gene. This CDR3 comprises 15 residues. Trimming at V came to 8 bases and at J to 5 bases, leaving 14 bases not matched to a gene. The CDR3: CASSKSDRPRTEAFF. CDR3 nucleotide sequence: TGTGCCAGCTCGAAATCGGACAGGCCTCGTACTGAAGCTTTCTTT.

V is TRBV5-5 and J is TRBJ2-7; possible D gene TRBD1, 5 bases. The V end lost 4 bases, the J end lost 0 bases, and 14 bases lay between the germline ends. Per the germline V gene, CDR1 is SGHKS and CDR2 is YYEKEE (reference sequence). The CDR3 spans 15 residues. As DNA, the CDR3 is TGTGCCAGCAGCGGACCGAGACAGTCCTCCTACGAGCAGTACTTC. Its protein is CASSGPRQSSYEQYF.

The chain is built from TRBV6-1 and TRBJ1-2, with TRBD1 matching over 9 bases. The V gene end was trimmed by 7 bases and the J gene end by 5 bases; junction bases not matched to a gene: 8. The CDR3 is 14 amino acids. The germline V gene encodes CDR1 MNHNS and CDR2 SASEGT. CDR3 sequence: CASKSWDREYGYTF. In DNA form, the CDR3 reads TGTGCCAGCAAGAGTTGGGACAGGGAGTATGGCTACACCTTC.

This clone showed up just once. The CDR3 DNA reads TGTGCCAGCACTGCCCCCCGGGAGCGGGCATACAATGAGCAGTTCTTC. This sequence encodes CASTAPRERAYNEQFF. The rearrangement joins TRBV2 to TRBJ2-1; a weak D match, TRBD2 (6 bases). V dropped 7 bases and J dropped 4 bases, with 20 bases sitting between them. This CDR3 region has 16 residues. Germline V CDR1 and CDR2: SNHLY, FYNNEI.

The chain has TRBV30 and TRBJ1-3, with no clear D. Germline V lookup: CDR1 GTSNPN, CDR2 SVGIG (reference sequence). This CDR3 is built from 14 residues. V was pared by 3 bases and J by 0 bases, with 9 bases between. The CDR3 loop is CAWREYFSGNTIYF. The CDR3 DNA reads TGTGCCTGGAGAGAGTACTTCTCTGGAAACACCATATATTTT.

This clone was detected only a few times. The chain is built from TRBV12-5 and TRBJ1-1; D possibly corresponds to TRBD1 (5 bases). There are 12 residues in the CDR3. V was trimmed by 7 bases and J by 7 bases, leaving 13 bases between them. Germline CDR1 LGHNT, CDR2 FRNRAP. CDR3 loop: CASARGVGEAFF. The CDR3 DNA sequence: TGTGCTAGTGCCCGGGGGGTTGGTGAAGCTTTCTTT.

This clone appeared once. The V gene is TRBV29-1, the J gene TRBJ2-3; 7 positions match TRBD2. Germline V gene lookup returns CDR1 SQVTM and CDR2 ANQGSEA. V was pared by 6 bases and J by 0 bases, with 3 bases of the junction left unmatched. The CDR3 contains 13 residues. The CDR3 is CSVRRGSTDTQYF. CDR3 sequence (DNA): TGCAGCGTGCGGCGGGGGAGCACAGATACGCAGTATTTT.

The rearrangement links TRBV7-3 to TRBJ2-5; TRBD1 matches at 7 bases. CDR1 is SGHTA, CDR2 FQGTGA, per germline. This CDR3 comprises 13 residues. V dropped 4 bases and J dropped 3; count of bases not matched to a gene: 2. CDR3 coding DNA: TGTGCCAGCAGCTCCACAGGGGAAGAGACCCAGTACTTC. This codes for CASSSTGEETQYF.

This clone was observed a single time. J is TRBJ2-3 and V is TRBV7-9; D gene ambiguous. The CDR3 consists of 15 residues. V was clipped by 2 bases and J by 6 bases, with 15 bases between them. Per germline, CDR1 SEHNR and CDR2 FQNEAQ (reference sequence). The CDR3 loop reads CASSLWHLVADTQYF. The CDR3 nucleotides are TGTGCCAGCAGCTTATGGCATCTAGTCGCGGATACGCAGTATTTT.

In this sample, this clone turned up once. CDR3 in DNA: TGTGCCAGCAGCTTACGAACAGCCGGCTACACCTTC. Translated, it gives CASSLRTAGYTF. The J gene is TRBJ1-2, the V gene TRBV7-2; D gene ambiguous. CDR3 size: 12 residues. V was trimmed by 2 bases and J by 8 bases, leaving 9 bases between them. Germline V lookup: CDR1 SGHTA, CDR2 FQGNSA.

The chain is built from TRBV5-6 and TRBJ1-2, with TRBD1 identical over 8 bases. Germline lookup yields CDR1 SGHDT and CDR2 YYEEEE. This CDR3 region has 15 residues. The J segment lost 9 bases and the V segment lost 2 bases, leaving 12 bases of the junction unmatched. CDR3 amino acids: CASSFRGQGESSYTF. CDR3 bases: TGTGCCAGCAGCTTCCGCGGACAGGGAGAATCAAGCTACACCTTC.

The chain links TRBV28 to TRBJ2-1; no firm D call. V lost 3 bases, J lost 4 bases, and 13 bases lay in between. Germline CDR1 is MDHEN and CDR2 is SYDVKM. The CDR3 totals 15 residues. The CDR3 region is CASSLGGVRYNEQFF. Written as DNA, the CDR3 is TGTGCCAGCAGTTTGGGTGGCGTGAGGTACAATGAGCAGTTCTTC. Using reference TRBV28 and TRBJ2-1 for the parts outside the CDR3, the full variable domain is DVKVTQSSRYLVKRTGEKVFLECVQDMDHENMFWYRQDPGLGLRLIYFSYDVKMKEKGDIPEGYSVSREKKERFSLILESASTNQTSMYLCASSLGGVRYNEQFFGPGTRLTVL.

The chain couples TRBV27 to TRBJ1-6; D gene unclear. The CDR3 spans 18 residues. CDR1 and CDR2 from the germline V gene are MNHEY and SMNVEV (reference sequence). V was shortened by 5 bases and J by 0 bases, with 17 bases between the two germline ends. The CDR3 DNA reads as TGTGCCAGCAGTCCCTCGGGAGGGCGCATCTCCTATAATTCACCCCTCCACTTT. It is translated as CASSPSGGRISYNSPLHF.

This chain links TRBV6-5 with TRBJ1-2, with D maybe TRBD1 (5 bases). The CDR3 sequence is 13 residues long. Trimming shortened V by 6 bases and J by 6 bases, and 14 bases separated the two germline ends. CDR1 is MNHEY, CDR2 SVGAGI, per germline. DNA for the CDR3: TGTGCCAGCAGCCTTTCAGGGCGAGATGGCTACACCTTC. As protein: CASSLSGRDGYTF.

This rearrangement joins TRBV4-3 to TRBJ2-3, with TRBD2 identical over 7 bases. CDR3 length equals 14 residues. Per germline, CDR1 LGHNA and CDR2 YSLEER. Trimming at V came to 5 bases and at J to 7 bases, leaving 9 bases not matched to a gene. The CDR3 is CASSAVLGGNTQYF. The CDR3, as DNA: TGCGCCAGCAGCGCCGTACTCGGGGGGAATACGCAGTATTTT.

The gene calls are TRBV12-2 and TRBJ1-2; the table's D call TRBD1 went unverified against the DNA. TRBV12-2 is a pseudogene. The CDR3 covers 15 residues. This CDR3 is CASRPSSRQGDGYTF. The CDR3 nucleotides are TGTGCAAGTCGCCCTTCCTCTCGACAGGGGGACGGCTACACCTTC.

This clone was seen only a few times. This sequence joins TRBV4-2 and TRBJ1-2; D might be TRBD1 (6 bases). The V and J ends lost 2 bases and 0 bases respectively, with 10 bases between them. Germline lookup yields CDR1 LGHNA and CDR2 YNFKEQ. The CDR3 sequence is 15 residues long. The CDR3 sequence is CASSQPGQPNYGYTF. The CDR3 DNA reads as TGTGCCAGCAGCCAACCGGGACAACCTAACTATGGCTACACCTTC.

The CDR3 DNA is TGTGCCAGCAGCTTAGGGAGGAACACTGAAGCTTTCTTT. Its translation is CASSLGRNTEAFF. The chain couples TRBV5-8 to TRBJ1-1; D remains ambiguous. The germline V gene has CDR1 SGHTS and CDR2 YDEGEE. Deletions cut 2 bases from V and 1 base from J, with 6 bases between. The CDR3 is 13 residues long. Full variable domain (missing parts from reference TRBV5-8 and TRBJ1-1): EAGVTQSPTHLIKTRGQQATLRCSPISGHTSVYWYQQALGLGLQFLLWYDEGEERNRGNFPPRFSGRQFPNYSSELNVNALELEDSALYLCASSLGRNTEAFFGQGTRLTVV.